This T cell receptor (beta chain) was recovered during a study of OX40 agonist ivuxolimab in advanced cancers. Only a few counts were recorded for this clone. Deletions cut 2 bases from V and 8 bases from J, with 12 bases between. Germline values: CDR1 MNHEY, CDR2 SVGAGI. The CDR3 contains 14 residues. TCRdb keeps only in-frame clones here, not all; method: immunoSEQ multiplex PCR. The sample holds fewer than 30,000 clones, about 76% seen once. This TCR derives from an adult with an advanced solid tumor such as melanoma, head and neck, liver or kidney cancer. The chain uses TRBV6-5 and TRBJ1-4; possibly TRBD1 for D (5 bases). The specimen comprised CD4+ or CD8+ T cells sorted from blood, sampled in a trial of the OX40 agonist ivuxolimab. The CDR3 DNA is TGTGCCAGCAGTTACGGGTTCGGGACGGAAAAACTGTTTTTT. Translating gives CASSYGFGTEKLFF.